Reported below is one T cell receptor beta chain. This clonotype was seen at least ten times. Its binding antigen is unknown. No base-level quality is on record; no much larger clone is a single base apart. The method was PCR. Reads for this sample came from an Illumina HiSeq 4000. Bulk TCR libraries were made following a previously described method, with the TCR primers given in Table S5. The Qiagen AllPrep DNA/RNA kit was used to purify total RNA. Before analysis, reads from multiple sequencing runs of one library were combined. On the authors' methods: Reads were retained only if their TCR constant sequence matched exactly, and those retained reads were trimmed to 150 nt and grouped according to their 12-nt molecular barcodes. Reads within each barcode group were sub-clustered using a 15% Levenshtein threshold, and quality-weighted consensus sequences were constructed for each RNA molecule. Non-functional sequences were discarded, and so were lower-count sequences lying one edit away from another sequence. Based on a fit of two negative binomial distributions, barcode sub-clusters having less than 20% of the maximum read count were discarded. TCRdb reprocessing: public reads trimmed at Q25 with fastp, clones called with MiXCR, in-frame beta chains kept. Rows with a matching CDR3 protein are joined into one entry that keeps the most common DNA and genes. The V and J calls here are based on TCRdb, not the publication. Counted in this sample were 300,000 to 350,000 distinct CDR3 sequences; roughly a fifth of them appeared once. The ten top clones hold approximately 0.8% of the sample.

The source of the sample is a study of molecular identifiers for immune sequencing clone quantification (dated 2018 in TCRdb). Study-level background: In a replicate experiment, RNA from about 20,000 or 100,000 naive CD8 T cells was split into five aliquots, four of which were sequenced. This methods study used CD8 T cells to benchmark TCR RNA copy counting and molecular-identifier clustering-based TCR repertoire sequencing (MIDCIRS).

Naive CD8 T cell libraries were made from 20,000 to 1,000,000 sorted cells using 10%, 30% or 50% of purified RNA. Naive CD8 T cells were FACS-sorted as CD8+CD4-CCR7+CD45RA+ on a BD FACSAria II into RLT Plus buffer. Around 10 TCR copies' worth of Jurkat RNA were spiked into roughly 17,000-1,100,000 naive CD8 T cell samples to test detection sensitivity. CD8 T cells were enriched using RosetteSep CD8+ T Cell Enrichment Cocktail and Ficoll-Paque, and the enriched cells then underwent ACK red cell lysis. What the work shows at the level of the full study, not this receptor alone: In CMV-specific effector cells, over 97% of molecules were held by clones above 20 RNA copies, whereas under 1% of molecules were held by such clones in naive cells. Modeling gave roughly 3 recovered TCR RNA copies per cell versus around 10 by digital PCR, implying approximately 30% capture efficiency. Highly expanded clone sizes could be underestimated because identical TCR molecules may share a barcode. Even against a background of approximately 1 million naive CD8 T cells, spiked-in Jurkat TCR RNA amounting to a single cell's worth was reported to be detectable. The naive libraries included spiked-in Jurkat TCR RNA (about nine copies' worth), and this RNA is not part of the donor repertoire. Without barcode sub-clustering, chimeric consensus sequences inflated TCR diversity; chimeras reached as high as 47%.

The germline V gene gives CDR1 as SGHVS and CDR2 as FNYEAQ. From cysteine to phenylalanine, the CDR3 is 14 amino acids long. Only the CDR3 region is kept as DNA, spanning 42 bases read in frame from base 1. The V end gives up 1 base and the J end 6 bases, leaving 3 bases in the junction not matched to a gene. The chain joins TRBV7-6 to TRBJ2-1, with 7 bases in between that match TRBD1. The sample consisted of naive CD8+ T cells from blood, with Jurkat cell RNA spiked in. The sample's cell subset or site label, in plain terms: FACS-sorted CD8+CD4-CCR7+CD45RA+ naive T cells. The receptor's source is a human donor in good health. Some libraries in this study had Jurkat cell RNA spiked in. The DNA sequence is given as TGTGCCAGCAGCTTAGGAGGGGGCGTCAATGAGCAGTTCTTC. Its product reads: CASSLGGGVNEQFF.